This T cell receptor (beta chain) was captured in a study of blood T cell repertoires in COVID-19. In the study overall: T cells, B-cell-depleted T cells, or PBMCs provided the cDNA or gDNA that served as material.

Produced via immunoSEQ multiplex PCR; TCRdb's table is partial and in-frame only. The repertoire holds some 60,000 clones, over 75% seen once, with about 7.1% in the top ten. Trimming pared 1 base from V and 0 bases from J, leaving 7 bases between. The germline CDR1 and CDR2 sequences are SEHNR and FQNEAQ (reference sequence). This CDR3 contains 15 residues. Sequencing input: peripheral blood. The chain couples TRBV7-9 to TRBJ2-1; D possibly corresponds to TRBD1 (6 bases). The TCR originated in a man aged 55 to 70 with acute or convalescent COVID-19. The CDR3 nucleotides read TGTGCCAGCAGCTTAGGGACAGACTCCTACAATGAGCAGTTCTTC. Translating gives CASSLGTDSYNEQFF.